This is a list of T cell receptor beta chains from one sample in a study of Ad26.COV2.S vaccination and SARS-CoV-2 variants. The data were produced by immunoSEQ multiplex PCR, yet TCRdb's version contains in-frame clones alone and is incomplete. The data show around 86,000 clones, 82% seen once. The sequences come from peripheral blood, collected after recovery from COVID-19. Source of these receptors: a human donor who had recovered from COVID-19. Both conserved end residues are part of each CDR3. A D gene is named only where the DNA matches it firmly. The size field is filled for only some rows; it gives once, few, many or a size class.

clone_size: once; v_call: TRBV7-2; d_call: -; j_call: TRBJ2-5; cdr3_aa: CASSSDWIRSETQYF; cdr3_nt: TGTGCCAGCAGTTCTGACTGGATAAGGTCAGAGACCCAGTACTTC
clone_size: -; v_call: TRBV28; d_call: -; j_call: TRBJ1-5; cdr3_aa: CANRAPGSNQPQHF; cdr3_nt: TGTGCCAACCGGGCCCCAGGGAGCAATCAGCCCCAGCATTTT
clone_size: -; v_call: TRBV11-3; d_call: -; j_call: TRBJ2-2; cdr3_aa: CASSTNTGELFF; cdr3_nt: TGTGCCAGCAGCACGAACACCGGGGAGCTGTTTTTT
clone_size: once; v_call: TRBV7-2; d_call: TRBD2; j_call: TRBJ2-7; cdr3_aa: CASSSGPLGGSFYEQYF; cdr3_nt: TGTGCCAGCAGCAGCGGGCCTTTGGGCGGGAGCTTCTACGAGCAGTACTTC
clone_size: -; v_call: TRBV24-1; d_call: TRBD2; j_call: TRBJ2-7; cdr3_aa: CATSASGRTYEQYF; cdr3_nt: TGTGCCACCAGTGCTAGCGGGAGGACCTACGAGCAGTACTTC
clone_size: once; v_call: TRBV7-9; d_call: -; j_call: TRBJ1-1; cdr3_aa: CASRFQGNTEAFF; cdr3_nt: TGTGCCAGCAGATTTCAGGGGAACACTGAAGCTTTCTTT
clone_size: -; v_call: TRBV28; d_call: -; j_call: TRBJ1-3; cdr3_aa: CASSLLSGGISGNTIYF; cdr3_nt: TGTGCCAGCAGTTTACTCTCCGGAGGTATCTCTGGAAACACCATATATTTT
clone_size: -; v_call: TRBV10-3; d_call: -; j_call: TRBJ2-7; cdr3_aa: CAISSRNRERGEQYF; cdr3_nt: TGTGCCATCAGCTCGAGGAACAGGGAAAGAGGCGAGCAGTACTTC
clone_size: -; v_call: TRBV4-2; d_call: TRBD2; j_call: TRBJ2-3; cdr3_aa: CASSQARIPIAGDTQYF; cdr3_nt: TGTGCCAGCAGCCAAGCGCGTATCCCCATAGCGGGAGATACGCAGTATTTT
clone_size: -; v_call: TRBV11-3; d_call: TRBD1; j_call: TRBJ1-2; cdr3_aa: CASSLDRQGAVDYGYTF; cdr3_nt: TGTGCCAGCAGCTTAGATCGACAGGGGGCGGTTGACTATGGCTACACCTTC
clone_size: -; v_call: TRBV18; d_call: -; j_call: TRBJ1-1; cdr3_aa: CASSPQGSTEAFF; cdr3_nt: TGTGCCAGCTCACCACAGGGTTCCACTGAAGCTTTCTTT
clone_size: few; v_call: TRBV7-8; d_call: -; j_call: TRBJ1-5; cdr3_aa: CASSLAGQPQHF; cdr3_nt: TGTGCCAGCAGCTTAGCGGGTCAGCCCCAGCATTTT
clone_size: -; v_call: TRBV24-1; d_call: TRBD1; j_call: TRBJ2-2; cdr3_aa: CATSAPGQTGELFF; cdr3_nt: TGTGCCACCAGTGCCCCGGGACAGACCGGGGAGCTGTTTTTT
clone_size: -; v_call: TRBV19; d_call: -; j_call: TRBJ2-7; cdr3_aa: CASTGGPYEQYF; cdr3_nt: TGTGCCAGTACCGGGGGGCCCTACGAGCAGTACTTC
clone_size: once; v_call: TRBV19; d_call: TRBD1; j_call: TRBJ1-1; cdr3_aa: CASRAWDRVNTEAFF; cdr3_nt: TGTGCCAGTAGAGCCTGGGACAGGGTTAACACTGAAGCTTTCTTT
clone_size: -; v_call: TRBV7-9; d_call: -; j_call: TRBJ1-1; cdr3_aa: CASSLASGGPGGTEAFF; cdr3_nt: TGTGCCAGCAGCTTAGCTAGCGGTGGACCGGGGGGCACTGAAGCTTTCTTT
clone_size: -; v_call: TRBV28; d_call: -; j_call: TRBJ2-1; cdr3_aa: CASSLFQVLDGDEQFF; cdr3_nt: TGTGCCAGCAGTTTATTCCAGGTATTAGATGGGGATGAGCAGTTCTTC
clone_size: -; v_call: TRBV14; d_call: -; j_call: TRBJ2-2; cdr3_aa: CASSQDLNTGELFF; cdr3_nt: TGTGCCAGCAGCCAAGATCTGAACACCGGGGAGCTGTTTTTT
clone_size: -; v_call: TRBV24-1; d_call: -; j_call: TRBJ2-2; cdr3_aa: CATSVNRELFF; cdr3_nt: TGTGCCACCAGTGTTAACCGGGAGCTGTTTTTT
clone_size: -; v_call: TRBV3-1/TRBV3-2; d_call: -; j_call: TRBJ2-3; cdr3_aa: CASSQDGGDLADTQYF; cdr3_nt: TGTGCCAGCAGCCAAGACGGTGGAGATTTGGCAGATACGCAGTATTTT
clone_size: -; v_call: TRBV19; d_call: -; j_call: TRBJ2-1; cdr3_aa: CASSILRFGNEQFF; cdr3_nt: TGTGCCAGTAGTATCCTACGCTTTGGGAATGAGCAGTTCTTC
clone_size: few; v_call: TRBV4-2; d_call: -; j_call: TRBJ2-6; cdr3_aa: CASSQDRSSGANVLTF; cdr3_nt: TGTGCCAGCAGCCAAGATAGGAGCTCTGGGGCCAACGTCCTGACTTTC
clone_size: -; v_call: TRBV7-2; d_call: TRBD2; j_call: TRBJ2-1; cdr3_aa: CASSLDAGANEQFF; cdr3_nt: TGTGCCAGCAGCTTAGATGCGGGAGCAAATGAGCAGTTCTTC
clone_size: -; v_call: TRBV28; d_call: TRBD2; j_call: TRBJ2-7; cdr3_aa: CASRSSGSAYEQYF; cdr3_nt: TGTGCCAGCAGGTCTAGCGGGAGCGCCTACGAGCAGTACTTC
clone_size: few; v_call: TRBV6-2/TRBV6-3; d_call: -; j_call: TRBJ1-2; cdr3_aa: CASSPSQSGGGYTF; cdr3_nt: TGTGCCAGCAGCCCCTCCCAGTCGGGTGGAGGCTACACCTTC
clone_size: -; v_call: TRBV6-2/TRBV6-3; d_call: -; j_call: TRBJ2-6; cdr3_aa: CASSAGGANVLTF; cdr3_nt: TGTGCCAGCAGCGCCGGAGGGGCCAACGTCCTGACTTTC
clone_size: -; v_call: TRBV6-6; d_call: TRBD1; j_call: TRBJ1-6; cdr3_aa: CASSLGTGQNSPLHF; cdr3_nt: TGTGCCAGCAGTCTGGGGACAGGGCAGAATTCACCCCTCCACTTT
clone_size: -; v_call: TRBV5-6; d_call: -; j_call: TRBJ2-5; cdr3_aa: CASSLRTRETQYF; cdr3_nt: TGTGCCAGCAGCTTACGGACGAGAGAGACCCAGTACTTC
clone_size: -; v_call: TRBV7-6; d_call: -; j_call: TRBJ1-6; cdr3_aa: CASSLVRGPSPLHF; cdr3_nt: TGTGCCAGCAGCTTAGTTCGGGGGCCTTCACCCCTCCACTTT
clone_size: -; v_call: TRBV19; d_call: -; j_call: TRBJ1-2; cdr3_aa: CASSNGPGQGYTF; cdr3_nt: TGTGCCAGTAGTAATGGCCCGGGACAAGGCTACACCTTC
clone_size: -; v_call: TRBV24-1; d_call: TRBD1; j_call: TRBJ1-5; cdr3_aa: CATRSPKGQVLNQPQHF; cdr3_nt: TGTGCCACCCGCTCTCCTAAAGGACAGGTACTAAATCAGCCCCAGCATTTT
clone_size: -; v_call: TRBV9; d_call: -; j_call: TRBJ1-5; cdr3_aa: CASSVAPPRRHGQPQHF; cdr3_nt: TGTGCCAGCAGCGTAGCACCACCCAGACGACACGGCCAGCCCCAGCATTTT
clone_size: -; v_call: TRBV3-1/TRBV3-2; d_call: -; j_call: TRBJ1-4; cdr3_aa: CASSQVNEKLFF; cdr3_nt: TGTGCCAGCAGCCAAGTTAATGAAAAACTGTTTTTT
clone_size: -; v_call: TRBV6-1; d_call: -; j_call: TRBJ2-7; cdr3_aa: CASSESRDIYEQYF; cdr3_nt: TGTGCCAGCAGTGAGTCCCGGGACATTTACGAGCAGTACTTC
clone_size: -; v_call: TRBV6-2/TRBV6-3; d_call: -; j_call: TRBJ2-7; cdr3_aa: CASSYSRASYEQYF; cdr3_nt: TGTGCCAGCAGTTACTCTCGGGCCTCCTACGAGCAGTACTTC
clone_size: -; v_call: TRBV4-3; d_call: -; j_call: TRBJ1-1; cdr3_aa: CASSQDYRSGTEAFF; cdr3_nt: TGCGCCAGCAGCCAAGATTATCGCTCGGGGACTGAAGCTTTCTTT
clone_size: -; v_call: TRBV6-6; d_call: -; j_call: TRBJ1-1; cdr3_aa: CASRSGQTEAFF; cdr3_nt: TGTGCCAGCAGGTCCGGGCAGACTGAAGCTTTCTTT
clone_size: -; v_call: TRBV5-4; d_call: TRBD2; j_call: TRBJ2-3; cdr3_aa: CASSSGTSGFTDTQYF; cdr3_nt: TGTGCCAGCAGCTCGGGGACTAGCGGGTTCACAGATACGCAGTATTTT
clone_size: -; v_call: TRBV5-1; d_call: TRBD2; j_call: TRBJ2-3; cdr3_aa: CASSLVIGTSGSSNTQYF; cdr3_nt: TGCGCCAGCAGCTTGGTAATCGGGACTAGCGGGAGCTCAAATACGCAGTATTTT
clone_size: -; v_call: TRBV5-1; d_call: TRBD1; j_call: TRBJ2-3; cdr3_aa: CASSWTGGSTDTQYF; cdr3_nt: TGCGCCAGCAGCTGGACAGGAGGAAGCACAGATACGCAGTATTTT
clone_size: few; v_call: TRBV28; d_call: -; j_call: TRBJ1-1; cdr3_aa: CASPPYRGNTEAFF; cdr3_nt: TGTGCCAGCCCTCCTTATAGGGGGAACACTGAAGCTTTCTTT
clone_size: -; v_call: TRBV6-1; d_call: -; j_call: TRBJ1-1; cdr3_aa: CASSDSWGFNTEAFF; cdr3_nt: TGTGCCAGCAGTGATAGCTGGGGTTTCAACACTGAAGCTTTCTTT
clone_size: -; v_call: TRBV28; d_call: -; j_call: TRBJ2-7; cdr3_aa: CASGTDSYEQYF; cdr3_nt: TGTGCCAGCGGGACGGACAGCTACGAGCAGTACTTC
clone_size: -; v_call: TRBV7-6; d_call: TRBD2; j_call: TRBJ2-1; cdr3_aa: CASSRSGSRGNEQFF; cdr3_nt: TGTGCCAGCAGCCGTAGCGGGAGTCGCGGCAATGAGCAGTTCTTC
clone_size: -; v_call: TRBV5-5; d_call: -; j_call: TRBJ2-4; cdr3_aa: CASSFGWGQIAKNIQYF; cdr3_nt: TGTGCCAGCAGCTTCGGATGGGGGCAGATAGCCAAAAACATTCAGTACTTC
clone_size: -; v_call: TRBV19; d_call: TRBD1; j_call: TRBJ2-7; cdr3_aa: CATSQGVYEQYF; cdr3_nt: TGTGCCACCTCACAGGGGGTCTACGAGCAGTACTTC
clone_size: -; v_call: TRBV3-1/TRBV3-2; d_call: TRBD2; j_call: TRBJ2-1; cdr3_aa: CASSPTSGRGEQFF; cdr3_nt: TGTGCCAGCAGCCCGACTAGCGGGAGGGGTGAGCAGTTCTTC
clone_size: -; v_call: TRBV19; d_call: -; j_call: TRBJ1-4; cdr3_aa: CASSRLKTNEKLFF; cdr3_nt: TGTGCCAGTAGCCGGCTTAAAACTAATGAAAAACTGTTTTTT
clone_size: few; v_call: TRBV28; d_call: -; j_call: TRBJ1-5; cdr3_aa: CASRLKGSTFSNQPQHF; cdr3_nt: TGTGCCAGCAGATTAAAGGGGTCCACCTTTAGCAATCAGCCCCAGCATTTT
clone_size: -; v_call: TRBV24-1; d_call: TRBD1; j_call: TRBJ2-3; cdr3_aa: CATSDPGQGIIADTQYF; cdr3_nt: TGTGCCACCAGTGATCCGGGACAGGGGATCATCGCAGATACGCAGTATTTT
clone_size: -; v_call: TRBV24-1; d_call: TRBD1; j_call: TRBJ2-3; cdr3_aa: CATSDSTGGIADTQYF; cdr3_nt: TGTGCCACCAGTGACTCCACAGGGGGCATCGCAGATACGCAGTATTTT
clone_size: -; v_call: TRBV20-1; d_call: -; j_call: TRBJ2-7; cdr3_aa: CSASAGRNEQYF; cdr3_nt: TGCAGTGCTAGTGCGGGAAGGAACGAGCAGTACTTC